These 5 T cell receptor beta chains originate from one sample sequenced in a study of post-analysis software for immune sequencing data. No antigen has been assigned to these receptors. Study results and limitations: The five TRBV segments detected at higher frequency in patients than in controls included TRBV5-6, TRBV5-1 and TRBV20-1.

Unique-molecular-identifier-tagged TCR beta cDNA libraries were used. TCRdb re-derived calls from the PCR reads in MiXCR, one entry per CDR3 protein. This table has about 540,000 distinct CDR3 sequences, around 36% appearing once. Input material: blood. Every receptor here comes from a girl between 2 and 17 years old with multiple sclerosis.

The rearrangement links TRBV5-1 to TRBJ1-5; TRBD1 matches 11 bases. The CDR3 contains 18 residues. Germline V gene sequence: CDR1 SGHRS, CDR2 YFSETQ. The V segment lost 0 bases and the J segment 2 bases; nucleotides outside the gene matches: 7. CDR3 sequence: CASSLGTGGSGGNQPQHF. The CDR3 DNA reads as TGCGCCAGCAGCTTGGGGACAGGGGGCTCGGGTGGCAATCAGCCCCAGCATTTT.

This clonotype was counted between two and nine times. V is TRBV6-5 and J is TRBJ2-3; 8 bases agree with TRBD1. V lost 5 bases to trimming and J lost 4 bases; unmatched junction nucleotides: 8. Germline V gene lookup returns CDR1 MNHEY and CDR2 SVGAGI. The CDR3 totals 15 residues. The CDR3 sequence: CASSPPRGRSDTQYF. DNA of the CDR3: TGTGCCAGCAGTCCCCCCAGGGGGCGGTCAGATACGCAGTATTTT.

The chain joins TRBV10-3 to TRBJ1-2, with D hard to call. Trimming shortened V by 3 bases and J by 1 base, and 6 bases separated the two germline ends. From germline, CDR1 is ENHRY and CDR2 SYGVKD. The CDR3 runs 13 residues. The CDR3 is CAISEGGNYGYTF. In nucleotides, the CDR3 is TGTGCCATCAGTGAAGGTGGTAACTATGGCTACACCTTC.

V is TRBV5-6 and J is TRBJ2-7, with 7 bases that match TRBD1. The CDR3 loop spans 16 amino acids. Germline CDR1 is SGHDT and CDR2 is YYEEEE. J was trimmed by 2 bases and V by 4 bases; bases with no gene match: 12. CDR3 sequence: CASSLDGDSATYEQYF. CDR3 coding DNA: TGTGCCAGCAGCCTCGATGGGGACAGTGCCACCTACGAGCAGTACTTC. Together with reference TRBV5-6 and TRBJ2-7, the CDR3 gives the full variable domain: DAGVTQSPTHLIKTRGQQVTLRCSPKSGHDTVSWYQQALGQGPQFIFQYYEEEERQRGNFPDRFSGHQFPNYSSELNVNALLLGDSALYLCASSLDGDSATYEQYFGPGTRLTVT.

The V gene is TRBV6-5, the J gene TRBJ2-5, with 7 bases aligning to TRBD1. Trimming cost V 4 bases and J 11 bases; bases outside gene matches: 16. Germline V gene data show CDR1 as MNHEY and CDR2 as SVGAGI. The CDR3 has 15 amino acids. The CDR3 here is CASSSTGDPTNEQYF. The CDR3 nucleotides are TGTGCCAGCAGTTCCACAGGGGACCCCACTAATGAGCAGTACTTC.